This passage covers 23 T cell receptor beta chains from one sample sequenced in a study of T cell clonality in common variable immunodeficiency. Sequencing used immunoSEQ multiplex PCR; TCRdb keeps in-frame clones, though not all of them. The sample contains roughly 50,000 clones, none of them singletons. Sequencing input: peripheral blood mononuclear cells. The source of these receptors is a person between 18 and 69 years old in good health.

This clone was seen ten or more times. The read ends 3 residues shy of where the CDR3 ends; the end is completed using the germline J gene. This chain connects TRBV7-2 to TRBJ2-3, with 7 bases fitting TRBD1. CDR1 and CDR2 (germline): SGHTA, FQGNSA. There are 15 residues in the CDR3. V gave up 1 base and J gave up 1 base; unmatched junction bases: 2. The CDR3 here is CASSLVTGGTDTQYF. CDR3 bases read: TGTGCCAGCAGCTTAGTAACAGGGGGCACAGATACG.

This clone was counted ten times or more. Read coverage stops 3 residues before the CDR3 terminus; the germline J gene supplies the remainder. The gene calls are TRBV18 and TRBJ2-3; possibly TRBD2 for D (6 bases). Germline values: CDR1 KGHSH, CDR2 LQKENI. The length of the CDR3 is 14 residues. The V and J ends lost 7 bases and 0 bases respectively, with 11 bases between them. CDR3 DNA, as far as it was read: TGTGCCAGCTTGGGCGGGACTAGCACAGATACG. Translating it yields CASLGGTSTDT. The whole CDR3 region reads CASLGGTSTDTQYF.

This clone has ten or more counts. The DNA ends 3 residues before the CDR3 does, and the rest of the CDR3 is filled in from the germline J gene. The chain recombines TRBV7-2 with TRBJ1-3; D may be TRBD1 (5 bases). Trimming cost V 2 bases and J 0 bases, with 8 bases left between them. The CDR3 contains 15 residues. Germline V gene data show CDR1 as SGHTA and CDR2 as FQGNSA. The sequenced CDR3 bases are TGTGCCAGCAGCTTACGGACACTCTCTGGAAACACC. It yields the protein CASSLRTLSGNT. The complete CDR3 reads CASSLRTLSGNTIYF.

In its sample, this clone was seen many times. Here the CDR3 reads CSALMGLAGIGWETQYF. Incomplete CDR3 DNA: TGCAGTGCTCTCATGGGCCTAGCGGGAATTGGATGGGAGACC. The chain recombines TRBV20-1 with TRBJ2-5, with TRBD2 matching over 9 bases. The sequenced fragment ends 3 residues before the CDR3 boundary, so the rest is inferred from the germline J gene. The CDR3 contains 17 residues. Germline V gene data show CDR1 as DFQATT and CDR2 as SNEGSKA (reference sequence). The V and J ends lost 5 bases and 5 bases, in that order; junction bases with no gene match: 18.

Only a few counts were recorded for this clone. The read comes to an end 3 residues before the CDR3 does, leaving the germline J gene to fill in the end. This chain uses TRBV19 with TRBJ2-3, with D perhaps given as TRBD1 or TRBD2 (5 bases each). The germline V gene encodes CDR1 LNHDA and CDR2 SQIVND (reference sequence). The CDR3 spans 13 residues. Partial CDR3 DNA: TGTGCCAGTAACAGGAGGTTCCAAGAGACG. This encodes CASNRRFQET. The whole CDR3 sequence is CASNRRFQETQYF.

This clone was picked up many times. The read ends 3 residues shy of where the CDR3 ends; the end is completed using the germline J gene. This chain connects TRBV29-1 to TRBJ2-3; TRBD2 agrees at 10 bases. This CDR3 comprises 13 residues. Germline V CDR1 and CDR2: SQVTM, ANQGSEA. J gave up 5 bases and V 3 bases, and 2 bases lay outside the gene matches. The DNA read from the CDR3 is TGCAGCGTTGAGGTAGCGGGAGGAGATACG. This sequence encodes CSVEVAGGDT. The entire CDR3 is CSVEVAGGDTQYF.

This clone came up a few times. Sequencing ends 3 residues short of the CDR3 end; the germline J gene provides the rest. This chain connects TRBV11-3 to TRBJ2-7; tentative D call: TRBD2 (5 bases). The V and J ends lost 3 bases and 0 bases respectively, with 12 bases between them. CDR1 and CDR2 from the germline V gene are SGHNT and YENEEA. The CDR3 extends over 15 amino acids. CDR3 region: CASSLEDSASYEQYF. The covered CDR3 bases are TGTGCCAGCAGCTTGGAGGACTCCGCCTCCTACGAG.

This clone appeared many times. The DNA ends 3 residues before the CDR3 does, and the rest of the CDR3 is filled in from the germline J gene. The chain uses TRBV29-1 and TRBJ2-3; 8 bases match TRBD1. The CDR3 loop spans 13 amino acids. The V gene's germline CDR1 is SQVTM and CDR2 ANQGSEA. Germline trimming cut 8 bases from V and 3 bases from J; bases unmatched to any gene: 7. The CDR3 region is CSLSTGGTDTQYF. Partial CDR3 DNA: TGCAGCCTCAGTACAGGGGGGACAGATACG.

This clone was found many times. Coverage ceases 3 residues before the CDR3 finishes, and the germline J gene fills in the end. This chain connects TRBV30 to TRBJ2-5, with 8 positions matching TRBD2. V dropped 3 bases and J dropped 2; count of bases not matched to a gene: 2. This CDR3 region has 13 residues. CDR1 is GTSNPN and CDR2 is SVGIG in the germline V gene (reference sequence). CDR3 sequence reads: CAWRGLVQETQYF. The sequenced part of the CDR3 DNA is TGTGCCTGGAGGGGACTAGTTCAAGAGACC. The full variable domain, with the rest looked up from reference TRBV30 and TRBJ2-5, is SQTIHQWPATLVQPVGSPLSLECTVEGTSNPNLYWYRQAAGRGLQLLFYSVGIGQISSEVPQNLSASRPQDRQFILSSKKLLLSDSGFYLCAWRGLVQETQYFGPGTRLLVL.

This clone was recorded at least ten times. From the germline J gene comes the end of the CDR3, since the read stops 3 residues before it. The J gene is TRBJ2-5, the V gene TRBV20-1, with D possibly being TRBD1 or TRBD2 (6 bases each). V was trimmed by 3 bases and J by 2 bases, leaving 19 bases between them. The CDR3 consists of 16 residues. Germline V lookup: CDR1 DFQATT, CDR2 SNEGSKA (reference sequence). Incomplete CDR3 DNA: TGCAGTGCTAGGCCCCAGGGGACGGGAGAACAAGAGACC. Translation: CSARPQGTGEQET. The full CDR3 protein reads CSARPQGTGEQETQYF.

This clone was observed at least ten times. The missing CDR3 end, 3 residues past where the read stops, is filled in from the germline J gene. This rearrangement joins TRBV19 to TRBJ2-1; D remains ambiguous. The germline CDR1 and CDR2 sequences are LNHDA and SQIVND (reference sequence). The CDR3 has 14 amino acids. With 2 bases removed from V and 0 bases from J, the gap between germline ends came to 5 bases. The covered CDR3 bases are TGTGCCAGTAGTATACCCGGCTCCTACAATGAG. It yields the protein CASSIPGSYNE. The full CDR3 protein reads CASSIPGSYNEQFF.

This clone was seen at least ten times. The CDR3 bases that were read are TGCAGTGCTAGGCGGGAGACC. Its translation is CSARRET. The full CDR3 sequence reads CSARRETQYF. J is TRBJ2-5 and V is TRBV20-1, with no clear D. Read sequence stops 3 residues before the CDR3 end, and the germline J gene provides the missing end. This CDR3 has 10 residues. Deletions cut 3 bases from V and 5 bases from J, with 4 bases between. From germline, CDR1 is DFQATT and CDR2 SNEGSKA (reference sequence).

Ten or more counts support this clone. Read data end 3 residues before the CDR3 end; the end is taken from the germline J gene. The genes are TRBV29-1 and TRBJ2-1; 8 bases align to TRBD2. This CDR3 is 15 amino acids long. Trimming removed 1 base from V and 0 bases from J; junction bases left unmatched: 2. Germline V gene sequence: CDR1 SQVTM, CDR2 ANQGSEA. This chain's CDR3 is CSVEGAGASYNEQFF. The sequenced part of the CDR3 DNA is TGCAGCGTTGAAGGAGCGGGGGCCTCCTACAATGAG.

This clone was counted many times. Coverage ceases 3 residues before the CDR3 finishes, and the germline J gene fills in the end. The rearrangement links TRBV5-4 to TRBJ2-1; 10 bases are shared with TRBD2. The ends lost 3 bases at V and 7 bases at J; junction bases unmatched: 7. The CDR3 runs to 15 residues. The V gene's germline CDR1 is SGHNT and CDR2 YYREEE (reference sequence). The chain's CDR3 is CASSSPGLASNEQFF. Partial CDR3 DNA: TGTGCCAGCAGCTCTCCGGGACTAGCGTCAAATGAG.

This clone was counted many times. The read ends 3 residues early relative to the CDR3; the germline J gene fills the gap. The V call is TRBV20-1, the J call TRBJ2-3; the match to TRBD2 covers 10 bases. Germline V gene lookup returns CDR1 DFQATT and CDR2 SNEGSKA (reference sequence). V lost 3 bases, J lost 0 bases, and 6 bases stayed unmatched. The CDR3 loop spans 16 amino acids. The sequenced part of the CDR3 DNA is TGCAGTGCTAGCCGACTAGCGGGTACTAGCACAGATACG. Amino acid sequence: CSASRLAGTSTDT. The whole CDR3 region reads CSASRLAGTSTDTQYF.

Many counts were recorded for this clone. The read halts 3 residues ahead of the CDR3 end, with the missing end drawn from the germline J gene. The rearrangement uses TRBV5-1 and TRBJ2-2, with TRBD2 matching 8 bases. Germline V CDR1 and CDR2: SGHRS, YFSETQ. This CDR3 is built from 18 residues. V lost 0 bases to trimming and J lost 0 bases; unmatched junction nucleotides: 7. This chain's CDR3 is CASSLVGAGGPNTGELFF. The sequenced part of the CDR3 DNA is TGCGCCAGCAGCTTGGTTGGGGCGGGGGGACCGAACACCGGGGAG.

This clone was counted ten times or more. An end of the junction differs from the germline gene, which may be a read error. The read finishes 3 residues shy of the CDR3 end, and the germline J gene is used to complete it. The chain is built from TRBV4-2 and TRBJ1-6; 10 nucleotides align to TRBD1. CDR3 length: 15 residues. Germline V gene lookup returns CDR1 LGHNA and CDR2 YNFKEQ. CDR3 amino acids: CASSQGTGVRSPLHF. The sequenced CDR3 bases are TGCGCCAGCAGCCAAGGGACAGGGGTTAGATCACCC.

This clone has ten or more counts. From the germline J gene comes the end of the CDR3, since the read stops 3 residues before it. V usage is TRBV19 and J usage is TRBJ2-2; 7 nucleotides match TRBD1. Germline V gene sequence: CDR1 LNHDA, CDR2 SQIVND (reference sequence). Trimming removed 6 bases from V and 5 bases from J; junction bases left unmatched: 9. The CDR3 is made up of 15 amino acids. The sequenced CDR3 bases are TGTGCCAGTAGCACAGGGGCATTTAGGACCGGGGAG. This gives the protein CASSTGAFRTGE. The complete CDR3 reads CASSTGAFRTGELFF. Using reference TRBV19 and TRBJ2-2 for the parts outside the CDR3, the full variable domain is DGGITQSPKYLFRKEGQNVTLSCEQNLNHDAMYWYRQDPGQGLRLIYYSQIVNDFQKGDIAEGYSVSREKKESFPLTVTSAQKNPTAFYLCASSTGAFRTGELFFGEGSRLTVL.

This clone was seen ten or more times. The covered CDR3 bases are TGTGCCAGCAGCTATATGACCGGACAGGGTGGTTCACCC. Protein sequence: CASSYMTGQGGSP. The whole CDR3 reads CASSYMTGQGGSPLHF. The chain employs TRBV5-4 and TRBJ1-6, with 8 bases matching TRBD1. The CDR3 end falls 3 residues outside the read, so it is completed with the germline J gene. The CDR3 is 16 residues long. V lost 3 bases and J lost 9; bases outside the gene matches: 11. Germline CDR1 and CDR2: SGHNT and YYREEE (reference sequence).

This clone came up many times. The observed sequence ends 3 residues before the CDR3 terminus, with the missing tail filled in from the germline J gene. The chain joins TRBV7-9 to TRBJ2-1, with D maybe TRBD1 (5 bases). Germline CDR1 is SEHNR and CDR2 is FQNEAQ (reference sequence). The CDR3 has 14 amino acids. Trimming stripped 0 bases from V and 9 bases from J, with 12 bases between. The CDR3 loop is CASSLAGSQGEQFF. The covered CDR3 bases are TGTGCCAGCAGCTTAGCGGGGTCCCAGGGTGAG. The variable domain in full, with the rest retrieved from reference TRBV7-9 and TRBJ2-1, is DTGVSQNPRHKITKRGQNVTFRCDPISEHNRLYWYRQTLGQGPEFLTYFQNEAQLEKSRLLSDRFSAERPKGSFSTLEIQRTEQGDSAMYLCASSLAGSQGEQFFGPGTRLTVL.

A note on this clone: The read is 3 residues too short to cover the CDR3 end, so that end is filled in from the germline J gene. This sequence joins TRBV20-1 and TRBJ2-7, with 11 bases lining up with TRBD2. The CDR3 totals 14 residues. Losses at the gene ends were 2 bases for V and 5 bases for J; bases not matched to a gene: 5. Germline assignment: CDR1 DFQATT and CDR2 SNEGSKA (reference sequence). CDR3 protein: CSARTSGSWNEQYF. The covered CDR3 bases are TGCAGTGCTAGAACTAGCGGGAGTTGGAACGAG.

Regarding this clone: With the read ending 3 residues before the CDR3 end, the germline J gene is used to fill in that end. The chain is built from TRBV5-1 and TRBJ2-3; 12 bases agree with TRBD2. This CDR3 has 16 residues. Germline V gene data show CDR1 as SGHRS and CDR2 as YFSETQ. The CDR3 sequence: CASTPGTSGFQETQYF. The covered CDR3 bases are TGCGCCAGCACCCCTGGGACTAGCGGGTTCCAAGAGACG.

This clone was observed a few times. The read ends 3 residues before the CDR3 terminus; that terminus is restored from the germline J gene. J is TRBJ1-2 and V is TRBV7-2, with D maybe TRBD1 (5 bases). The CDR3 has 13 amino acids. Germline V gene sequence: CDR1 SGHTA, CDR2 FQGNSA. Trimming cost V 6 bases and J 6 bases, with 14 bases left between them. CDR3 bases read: TGTGCCAGCAGACCCACCGCGGGGGATGGC. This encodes CASRPTAGDG. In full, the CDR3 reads CASRPTAGDGYTF. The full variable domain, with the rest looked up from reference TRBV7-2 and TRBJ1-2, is GAGVSQSPSNKVTEKGKDVELRCDPISGHTALYWYRQSLGQGLEFLIYFQGNSAPDKSGLPSDRFSAERTGGSVSTLTIQRTQQEDSAVYLCASRPTAGDGYTFGSGTRLTVV.